This T cell receptor (beta chain) was captured by sequencing in a study of cytomegalovirus exposure and HLA in healthy donors. Germline V CDR1 and CDR2: MNHEY, SVGAGI. V was clipped by 8 bases and J by 1 base, with 15 bases between them. The CDR3 is 15 residues long. This clone was observed a few times. 13 Jbeta primers and 60 Vbeta primers were used for the PCR. Only in-frame clones appear in the TCRdb table, and some are missing; sequencing was by immunoSEQ multiplex PCR. Of approximately 74,000 clones listed, about 80% are singletons. Sequences were obtained from PBMCs. This receptor was identified in a woman aged 40 to 50 in good health and CMV-seronegative. The chain employs TRBV6-5 and TRBJ1-5; TRBD1 is a possible D gene (6 bases). CDR3: CASAARGGSNQPQHF. The DNA for the CDR3 is TGTGCCAGCGCTGCCAGGGGAGGGAGCAATCAGCCCCAGCATTTT.